The present T cell receptor (beta chain) was sequenced within a study of T-cell memory formation after mild COVID-19. This clonotype was recorded at least ten times. Its antigen is still unknown. The TCR alpha and TCR beta cDNA libraries, bearing sample barcodes and UMIs, were generated by 5'RACE using constant-segment primers. TCRdb re-called the 5' RACE reads through MiXCR, storing one row per CDR3 protein. Found here are 250,000 to 300,000 distinct CDR3 sequences, approximately 16% of them singletons; the top ten hold around 23%. Whole-study results and caveats: Of the contracting clones, CD4+ ones lay mainly in CM and EM, and CD8+ ones in EMRA.

The sequence was collected from a young man who had mild COVID-19 (a few samples of this study predate the infection). Cell type and time point are not known. Sequenced: PBMCs or a T cell subset sorted from them (not recorded which).

The DNA for the CDR3 is TGCAGCGTTCGTGGCGGGGCCACAGATACGCAGTATTTT. Its protein product is CSVRGGATDTQYF. The V and J genes are TRBV29-1 and TRBJ2-3; a possible D gene is TRBD2 (6 bases). Germline CDR1 SQVTM, CDR2 ANQGSEA. V lost 5 bases and J 2 bases, leaving 11 bases between the germline ends. This CDR3 comprises 13 residues.